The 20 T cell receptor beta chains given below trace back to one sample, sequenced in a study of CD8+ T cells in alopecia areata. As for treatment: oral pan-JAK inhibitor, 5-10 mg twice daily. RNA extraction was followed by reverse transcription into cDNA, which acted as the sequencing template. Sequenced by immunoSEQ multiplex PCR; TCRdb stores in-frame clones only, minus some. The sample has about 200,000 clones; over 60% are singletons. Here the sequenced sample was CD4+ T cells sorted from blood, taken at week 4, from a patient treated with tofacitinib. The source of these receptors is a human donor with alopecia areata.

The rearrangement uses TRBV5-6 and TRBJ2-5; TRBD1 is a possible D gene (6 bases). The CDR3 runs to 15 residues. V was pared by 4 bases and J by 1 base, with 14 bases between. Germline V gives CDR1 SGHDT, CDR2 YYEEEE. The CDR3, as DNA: TGTGCCAGCAGCCTGACCGGACAGCGCCAAGAGACCCAGTACTTC. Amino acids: CASSLTGQRQETQYF.

The CDR3 nucleotides read TGTGCCAGCGCGACCTTGGGGACAGGGGTAGGCAATGAGCAGTTCTTC. It codes for CASATLGTGVGNEQFF. The chain carries TRBV27 and TRBJ2-1, with 10 bases fitting TRBD1. Trimming cost V 8 bases and J 6 bases; bases outside gene matches: 13. The germline CDR1 and CDR2 sequences are MNHEY and SMNVEV (reference sequence). This CDR3 comprises 16 residues.

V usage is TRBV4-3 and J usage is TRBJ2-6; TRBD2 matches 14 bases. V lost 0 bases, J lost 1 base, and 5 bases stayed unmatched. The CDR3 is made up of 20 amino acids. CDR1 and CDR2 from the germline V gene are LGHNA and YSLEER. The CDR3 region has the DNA TGCGCCAGCAGCCAAGATAGGACTAGCGGGGGGTTGTCTGGGGCCAACGTCCTGACTTTC. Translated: CASSQDRTSGGLSGANVLTF.

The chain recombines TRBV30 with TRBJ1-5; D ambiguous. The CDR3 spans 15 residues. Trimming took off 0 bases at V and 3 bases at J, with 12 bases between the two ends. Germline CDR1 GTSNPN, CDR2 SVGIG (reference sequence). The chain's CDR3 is CAWSVSGRVNQPQHF. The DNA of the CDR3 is TGTGCCTGGAGTGTATCGGGTAGAGTCAATCAGCCCCAGCATTTT.

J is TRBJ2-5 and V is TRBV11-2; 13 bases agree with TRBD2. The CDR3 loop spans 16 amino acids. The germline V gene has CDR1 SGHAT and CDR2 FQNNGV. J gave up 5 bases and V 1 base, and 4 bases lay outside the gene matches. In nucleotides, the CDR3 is TGTGCCAGCAGCTTAGTGGGACTAGCGGGGTTGGAGACCCAGTACTTC. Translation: CASSLVGLAGLETQYF. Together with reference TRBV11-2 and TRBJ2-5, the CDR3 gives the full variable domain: EAGVAQSPRYKIIEKRQSVAFWCNPISGHATLYWYQQILGQGPKLLIQFQNNGVVDDSQLPKDRFSAERLKGVDSTLKIQPAKLEDSAVYLCASSLVGLAGLETQYFGPGTRLLVL.

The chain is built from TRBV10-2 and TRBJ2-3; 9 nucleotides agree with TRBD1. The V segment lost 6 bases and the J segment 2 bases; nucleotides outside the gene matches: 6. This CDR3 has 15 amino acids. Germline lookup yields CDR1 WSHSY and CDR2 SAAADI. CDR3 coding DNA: TGCGCCAGCAGCCCCGGGACAGGGTTCACAGATACGCAGTATTTT. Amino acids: CASSPGTGFTDTQYF.

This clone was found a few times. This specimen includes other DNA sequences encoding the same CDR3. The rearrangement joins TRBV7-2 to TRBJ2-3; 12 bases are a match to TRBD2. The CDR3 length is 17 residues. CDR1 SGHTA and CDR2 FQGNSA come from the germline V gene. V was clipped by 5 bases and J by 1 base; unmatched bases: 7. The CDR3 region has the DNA TGTGCCAGCAGCAGCAGACTAGCGGGGGACCGCACAGATACGCAGTATTTT. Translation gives CASSSRLAGDRTDTQYF.

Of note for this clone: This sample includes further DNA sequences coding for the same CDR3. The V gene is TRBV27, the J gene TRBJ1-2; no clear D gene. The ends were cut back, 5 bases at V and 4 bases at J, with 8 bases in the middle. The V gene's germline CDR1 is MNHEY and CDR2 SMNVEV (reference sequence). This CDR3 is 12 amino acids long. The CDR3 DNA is TGTGCCAGCAGTCCTTTGGGCTATGGCTACACCTTC. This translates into CASSPLGYGYTF.

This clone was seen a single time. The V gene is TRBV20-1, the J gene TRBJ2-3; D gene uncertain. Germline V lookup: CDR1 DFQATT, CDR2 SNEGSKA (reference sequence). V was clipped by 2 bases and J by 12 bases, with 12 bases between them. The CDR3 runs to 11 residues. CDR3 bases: TGCAGTGCTAGAAGACCACCGGACCAGTATTTT. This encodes CSARRPPDQYF.

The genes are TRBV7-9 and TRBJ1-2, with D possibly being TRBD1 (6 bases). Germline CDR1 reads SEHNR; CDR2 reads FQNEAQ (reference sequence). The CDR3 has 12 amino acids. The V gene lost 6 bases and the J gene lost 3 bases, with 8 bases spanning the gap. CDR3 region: CASRQGDYGYTF. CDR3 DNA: TGTGCCAGCAGACAGGGAGACTATGGCTACACCTTC.

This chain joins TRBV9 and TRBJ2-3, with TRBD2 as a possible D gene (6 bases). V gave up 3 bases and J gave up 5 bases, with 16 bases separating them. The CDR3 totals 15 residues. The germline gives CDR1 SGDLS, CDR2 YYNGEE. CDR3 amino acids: CASSAGGSSGDTQYF. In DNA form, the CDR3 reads TGTGCCAGCAGCGCCGGGGGATCGTCGGGAGATACGCAGTATTTT. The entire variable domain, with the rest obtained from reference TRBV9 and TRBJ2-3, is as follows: DSGVTQTPKHLITATGQRVTLRCSPRSGDLSVYWYQQSLDQGLQFLIQYYNGEERAKGNILERFSAQQFPDLHSELNLSSLELGDSALYFCASSAGGSSGDTQYFGPGTRLTVL.

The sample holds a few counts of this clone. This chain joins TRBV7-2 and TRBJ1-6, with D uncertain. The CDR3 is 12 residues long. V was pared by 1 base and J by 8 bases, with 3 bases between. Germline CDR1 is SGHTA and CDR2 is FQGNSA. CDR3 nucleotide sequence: TGTGCCAGCAGCTTAGATTATTCACCCCTCCACTTT. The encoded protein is CASSLDYSPLHF.

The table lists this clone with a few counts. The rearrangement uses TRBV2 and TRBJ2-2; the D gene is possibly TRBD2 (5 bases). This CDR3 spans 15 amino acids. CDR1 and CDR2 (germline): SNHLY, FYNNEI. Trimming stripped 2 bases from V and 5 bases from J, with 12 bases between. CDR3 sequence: CASSERPPGTGELFF. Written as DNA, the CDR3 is TGTGCCAGCAGTGAACGACCCCCGGGGACCGGGGAGCTGTTTTTT.

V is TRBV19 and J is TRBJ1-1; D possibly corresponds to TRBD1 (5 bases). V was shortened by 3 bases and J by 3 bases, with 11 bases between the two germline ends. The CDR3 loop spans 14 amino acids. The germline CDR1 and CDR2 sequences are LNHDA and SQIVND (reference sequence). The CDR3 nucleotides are TGTGCCAGTAGTATCGGTCGAGGGGACACTGAAGCTTTCTTT. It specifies CASSIGRGDTEAFF.

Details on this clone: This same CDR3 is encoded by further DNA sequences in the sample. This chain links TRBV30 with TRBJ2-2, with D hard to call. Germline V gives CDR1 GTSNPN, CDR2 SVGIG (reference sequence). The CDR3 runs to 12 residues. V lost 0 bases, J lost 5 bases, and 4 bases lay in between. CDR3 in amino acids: CAWSVRTGELFF. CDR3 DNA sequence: TGTGCCTGGAGTGTACGGACCGGGGAGCTGTTTTTT.

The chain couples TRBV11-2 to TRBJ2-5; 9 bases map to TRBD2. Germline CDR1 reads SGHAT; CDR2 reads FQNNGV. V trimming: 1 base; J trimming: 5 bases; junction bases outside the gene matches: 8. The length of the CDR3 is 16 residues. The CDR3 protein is CASSLVPLAGAETQYF. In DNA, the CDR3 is TGTGCCAGCAGCTTAGTTCCATTAGCGGGGGCGGAGACCCAGTACTTC. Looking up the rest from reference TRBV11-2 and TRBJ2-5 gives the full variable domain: EAGVAQSPRYKIIEKRQSVAFWCNPISGHATLYWYQQILGQGPKLLIQFQNNGVVDDSQLPKDRFSAERLKGVDSTLKIQPAKLEDSAVYLCASSLVPLAGAETQYFGPGTRLLVL.

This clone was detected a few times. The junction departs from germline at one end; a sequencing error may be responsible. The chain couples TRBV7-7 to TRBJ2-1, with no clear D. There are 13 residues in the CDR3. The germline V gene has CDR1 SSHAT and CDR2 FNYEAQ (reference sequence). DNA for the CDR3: TGTGCTAGCAGCCGAGGACCGAACAATGAGCAGTTCTTC. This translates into CASSRGPNNEQFF. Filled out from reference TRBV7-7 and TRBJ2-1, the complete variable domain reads GAGVSQSPRYKVTKRGQDVTLRCDPISSHATLYWYQQALGQGPEFLTYFNYEAQPDKSGLPSDRFSAERPEGSISTLTIQRTEQRDSAMYRCASSRGPNNEQFFGPGTRLTVL.

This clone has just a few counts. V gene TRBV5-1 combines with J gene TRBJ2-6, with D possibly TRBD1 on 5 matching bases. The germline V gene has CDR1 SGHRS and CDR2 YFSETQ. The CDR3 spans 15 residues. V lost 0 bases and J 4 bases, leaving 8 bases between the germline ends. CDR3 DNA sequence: TGCGCCAGCAGCTTGGAGGGGCCAGGGGCCAACGTCCTGACTTTC. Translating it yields CASSLEGPGANVLTF.

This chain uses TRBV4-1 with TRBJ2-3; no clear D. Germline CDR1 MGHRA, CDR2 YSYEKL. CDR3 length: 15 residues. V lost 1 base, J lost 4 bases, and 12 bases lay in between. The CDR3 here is CASSQGRQFPDTQYF. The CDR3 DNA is TGCGCCAGCAGCCAAGGTCGGCAGTTCCCAGATACGCAGTATTTT.

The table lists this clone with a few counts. Written as DNA, the CDR3 is TGTGCCAGCAGCGTAGAGGTGAACACCGGGGAGCTGTTTTTT. Amino acids: CASSVEVNTGELFF. V and J are TRBV9 and TRBJ2-2, with D unclear. This CDR3 spans 14 amino acids. V lost 0 bases and J 1 base, leaving 4 bases between the germline ends. Germline V gives CDR1 SGDLS, CDR2 YYNGEE.